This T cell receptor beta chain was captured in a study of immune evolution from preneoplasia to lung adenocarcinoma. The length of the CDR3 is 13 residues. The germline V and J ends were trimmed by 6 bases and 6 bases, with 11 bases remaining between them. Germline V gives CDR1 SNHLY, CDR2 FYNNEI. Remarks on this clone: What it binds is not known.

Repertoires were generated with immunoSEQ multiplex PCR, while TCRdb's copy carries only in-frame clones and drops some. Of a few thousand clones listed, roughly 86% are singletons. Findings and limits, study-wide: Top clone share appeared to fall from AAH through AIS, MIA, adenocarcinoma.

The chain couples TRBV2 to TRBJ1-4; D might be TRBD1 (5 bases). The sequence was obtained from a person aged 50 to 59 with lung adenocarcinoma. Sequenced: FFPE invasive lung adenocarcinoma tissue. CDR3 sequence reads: CASSPDNDEKLFF. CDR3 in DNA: TGTGCCAGCAGCCCGGACAACGATGAAAAACTGTTTTTT.